This T cell receptor beta chain is drawn from a study of a mutant IDH1 vaccine in newly diagnosed glioma (dated by TCRdb to the early 2020s). Regarding the study in general: Eight vaccinations were administered to patients in weeks 1, 3, 5, 7, 11, 15, 19 and 23, corresponding to visits V03 through V10. Longitudinal TCRB deep sequencing was done for 25 treated patients, wherever samples were available for exploratory analyses. Prior to enrollment, patients had been given standard therapy consisting of radiotherapy alone, temozolomide alone, or radiochemotherapy with temozolomide, with the combination given to most patients. Peripheral blood samples were drawn at six visits, namely V03 (baseline), V05, V07, V10, V12 and V13. Of the 32 treated patients, roughly 62% were male and 37.5% were female, and the mean age was about 40 years. In the chemotherapy-containing groups, vaccination started alongside temozolomide cycles, whereas in patients who had radiotherapy alone it started 4-6 weeks after radiotherapy. Broad study findings and their caveats: Availability determined which PBMC samples were chosen for TCRB deep sequencing. Immune responses induced by the vaccine were seen in approximately 93% of patients across multiple MHC alleles. It was noted by the authors that analyses of patient blood samples could not be reproduced owing to sample limitations. No apparent relationship was observed between pseudoprogression and alterations in the top peripheral T cell clonotypes detected by TCRB sequencing.

What the time point label conveys for this sample: week 11, during vaccination. A 20-mer mutant IDH1 peptide at 300 micrograms in Montanide made up each vaccine dose, which was injected subcutaneously together with topical imiquimod. The donors had newly diagnosed IDH1-mutant astrocytomas of WHO grade 3 or 4 that showed loss of nuclear ATRX. The samples were drawn from NOA16, a multicentre, single-arm, open-label phase I trial in Germany that tested a mutant IDH1 peptide vaccine in humans for the first time. Genomic DNA for TCRB sequencing was isolated from EDTA blood with the DNeasy Blood and Tissue Kit. On this clone: Its antigen is currently not known. Base-call qualities are not available, and no considerably larger clone is one nucleotide away.

The library came from the immunoSEQ multiplex PCR assay. Following the manufacturer's protocol, the hsTCRB Kit was used to amplify rearranged TCR beta chain sequences. TCRB libraries were sequenced on an Illumina MiSeq. Per the original workflow: Demultiplexing, trimming and gene mapping were performed with the kit vendor's proprietary platform. TCRdb's version of the immuneACCESS table is confined to in-frame rearrangements and falls short of the full clone set. An unresolved V gene accounts for under half of the shortfall where checked; the remainder is of unknown origin. V and J calls and clone size are copied from that table; D and trimming were computed from the DNA. For this sample the table gives some 60,000 clones, of which roughly four fifths were detected only once. The ten top clones hold 3% to 4% of the sample. The sequence derives from a man aged 30 to 39 with glioma. This sample comprised PBMCs, obtained from a glioma patient whose treatment included an IDH1 peptide vaccine.

The CDR3 region reads CASSLRTFYNEQFF. In nucleotide form, the sequence is TGTGCCAGCAGTTTACGGACGTTTTACAATGAGCAGTTCTTC. Recombination joined TRBV27 with TRBJ2-1; the D gene cannot be named for sure. CDR1 and CDR2, looked up from the germline V gene (reference sequence), are MNHEY and SMNVEV. V was cut back by 2 bases and J by 4 bases, leaving a gap of 9 bases between them. The cysteine opens and the phenylalanine closes a CDR3 of 14 amino acids. The read is trimmed to its CDR3 DNA, 42 bases read in frame from base 1.